This entry lists 12 T cell receptor beta chains sequenced from one sample in a study of blood T cell repertoires in COVID-19. Clones were sequenced by immunoSEQ multiplex PCR, and TCRdb holds only the in-frame ones, with some missing. The sample records just over 300,000 clones, roughly 89% being singletons. The sample taken for sequencing was peripheral blood. The receptors derive from a woman in her thirties with COVID-19, enrolled during active disease.

The rearrangement links TRBV18 to TRBJ1-2; D gene ambiguous. Germline V CDR1 and CDR2: KGHSH, LQKENI. With 3 bases removed from V and 2 bases from J, the gap between germline ends came to 22 bases. CDR3 length: 18 amino acids. Here the CDR3 DNA reads TGTGCCAGCTCACCCTCCCAGGTCCAGTGGGCCGAAAACTATGGCTACACCTTC. Encoded protein: CASSPSQVQWAENYGYTF.

This clone was picked up one time. V gene TRBV13 combines with J gene TRBJ2-7, with 11 bases matching TRBD1. Germline values: CDR1 PRHDT, CDR2 FYEKMQ (reference sequence). The CDR3 totals 15 residues. J was trimmed by 2 bases and V by 5 bases; bases with no gene match: 5. DNA for the CDR3: TGTGCCAGCAGCGTACGGGGACAGGGGGCCTACGAGCAGTACTTC. It codes for CASSVRGQGAYEQYF.

This clone is a singleton in its sample. The chain links TRBV5-1 to TRBJ1-1; D is unclear. V lost 0 bases and J lost 4, with 22 bases in between. The CDR3 is made up of 18 amino acids. CDR1 and CDR2 from the germline V gene are SGHRS and YFSETQ. The CDR3 coding sequence is TGCGCCAGCAGCTTGGGCCCCATAATCGAGGGTGGGAGCACTGAAGCTTTCTTT. The encoded protein is CASSLGPIIEGGSTEAFF.

This clone was seen more than once but under ten times. The chain uses TRBV12-3 or TRBV12-4 and TRBJ1-2; 7 bases align to TRBD1. The J segment lost 7 bases and the V segment lost 8 bases, leaving 10 bases of the junction unmatched. The CDR3 sequence is 13 residues long. The CDR3 spells CASGRQGGVGYTF. CDR3 bases: TGTGCCAGCGGCCGACAGGGAGGTGTTGGCTACACCTTC.

CDR3 bases: TGTGCCAGCAGTTTAGCGGGGATCACCTACGAGCAGTACTTC. Residues: CASSLAGITYEQYF. The chain has TRBV6-5 and TRBJ2-7, with TRBD2 matching over 8 bases. Germline V gives CDR1 MNHEY, CDR2 SVGAGI. This CDR3 comprises 14 residues. Losses at the gene ends were 4 bases for V and 2 bases for J; bases not matched to a gene: 4.

This clone has more than one count but fewer than ten. The J gene is TRBJ2-1, the V gene TRBV6-2 or TRBV6-3; 7 nucleotides line up with TRBD2. The CDR3 contains 14 residues. CDR1 and CDR2 (germline): MNHEY, SVGEGT. The ends lost 2 bases at V and 7 bases at J; junction bases unmatched: 5. The CDR3 spells CASSYSGERNEQFF. In nucleotides, the CDR3 is TGTGCCAGCAGTTACAGCGGGGAACGAAATGAGCAGTTCTTC.

The CDR3 protein is CATPLGEAGGSTEQFF. The CDR3 DNA is TGTGCCACGCCCCTCGGGGAAGCGGGGGGGTCGACGGAGCAGTTCTTC. V usage is TRBV6-4 and J usage is TRBJ2-1, with 10 nucleotides matching TRBD2. Germline assignment: CDR1 MRHNA and CDR2 SNTAGT. CDR3 size: 16 residues. The V gene end was trimmed by 10 bases and the J gene end by 10 bases; junction bases not matched to a gene: 19.

This clone was seen a few times. This chain links TRBV10-3 with TRBJ1-2, with unresolved D. CDR3 length equals 13 residues. The germline V gene encodes CDR1 ENHRY and CDR2 SYGVKD. V dropped 7 bases and J dropped 7 bases, with 16 bases sitting between them. The CDR3 reads CAITDPETGGYTF. In DNA, the CDR3 is TGTGCCATCACGGATCCCGAGACGGGTGGCTACACCTTC.

V usage is TRBV29-1 and J usage is TRBJ2-3; D may be TRBD2 (6 bases). The V gene's germline CDR1 is SQVTM and CDR2 ANQGSEA. This CDR3 is built from 14 residues. V lost 3 bases to trimming and J lost 6 bases, with 16 bases between them. The CDR3: CSVEGVGRSDTQYF. CDR3 nucleotide sequence: TGCAGCGTTGAGGGGGTGGGGAGGTCCGATACGCAGTATTTT.

The V gene is TRBV7-6, the J gene TRBJ2-7, with 7 nucleotides matching TRBD2. The germline gives CDR1 SGHVS, CDR2 FNYEAQ. Losses at the gene ends were 1 base for V and 0 bases for J; bases not matched to a gene: 3. The CDR3 covers 15 residues. CDR3 DNA sequence: TGTGCCAGCAGCTTAGAAGCGGGGACCTCCTACGAGCAGTACTTC. Protein: CASSLEAGTSYEQYF.

The chain couples TRBV7-2 to TRBJ2-1; D may be TRBD1 (5 bases). Germline CDR1 and CDR2: SGHTA and FQGNSA. V lost 2 bases and J lost 6, with 20 bases in between. This CDR3 region has 17 residues. CDR3 DNA sequence: TGTGCCAGCAGCTTACCCCCCAGGGCGAGACGTCTCAATGAGCAGTTCTTC. It specifies CASSLPPRARRLNEQFF.

The gene calls are TRBV6-5 and TRBJ2-5; 7 bases fit TRBD1. The CDR3 is 13 residues long. V dropped 7 bases and J dropped 4; count of bases not matched to a gene: 6. Germline values: CDR1 MNHEY, CDR2 SVGAGI. CDR3 protein: CASIQQGRETQYF. DNA of the CDR3: TGTGCCAGCATTCAACAGGGGAGAGAGACCCAGTACTTC.